This T cell receptor (beta chain) was found in a study of blood T cell repertoires in COVID-19. With 6 bases removed from V and 1 base from J, the gap between germline ends came to 15 bases. Germline assignment: CDR1 LNHNV and CDR2 YYDKDF (reference sequence). There are 15 residues in the CDR3. TCRdb's copy holds only in-frame clones and misses some; the assay was immunoSEQ multiplex PCR. The sample consists of approximately 200,000 clones, about 88% of them appearing once. Sequenced material: PBMCs or T cells enriched from blood (not recorded which). The chain links TRBV15 to TRBJ1-1; D unclear. The receptor comes from a woman aged 25-40 years who had been exposed to COVID-19. As DNA, the CDR3 is TGTGCCACCAGATTCCGACCGGGAACGAACACTGAAGCTTTCTTT. Its protein product is CATRFRPGTNTEAFF.